Following are 27 T cell receptor beta chains from one sample sequenced in a study of T cells after posttransplantation cyclophosphamide. The method was immunoSEQ multiplex PCR; TCRdb's version includes in-frame clones alone and lacks a portion of them. Seen here are tens of thousands of clones, 78% observed once, and the top ten hold 6.5% to 9.5%. Busulfan-fludarabine conditioning, marrow transplant, and cyclophosphamide on days +3 and +4 were administered. The sample here was CD4+ T cells sorted from blood, taken roughly 2,000 days after a stem cell transplant with posttransplant cyclophosphamide. The receptors derive from a female patient aged 40-50 years who received an allogeneic stem cell transplant from a related donor, was CMV-positive, and had no GVHD. These T cells may partly come from the graft donor.

This clone was seen a single time. The genes are TRBV6-5 and TRBJ2-1, with TRBD2 identical over 11 bases. Germline V gives CDR1 MNHEY, CDR2 SVGAGI. Trimming cost V 5 bases and J 5 bases; bases outside gene matches: 5. The CDR3 is 15 residues long. In nucleotides, the CDR3 is TGTGCCAGCAGTGCAGGGACTAGCGGTAACAATGAGCAGTTCTTC. It translates to CASSAGTSGNNEQFF.

The rearrangement uses TRBV21-1 and TRBJ2-7; the table calls TRBD1, which could not be checked here. TRBV21-1 is noted as a pseudogene. The CDR3 spans 17 residues. CDR3 in DNA: TGTGCCAGCAGCATGAATAAAGCCCGGGACAGGTACCACGAGCAGTACTTC. Translated: CASSMNKARDRYHEQYF.

J is TRBJ2-2 and V is TRBV5-1; D ambiguous. The germline V and J ends were trimmed by 6 bases and 3 bases, with 18 bases remaining between them. Looked up from germline, CDR1 is SGHRS and CDR2 is YFSETQ. This CDR3 has 16 residues. The CDR3 protein is CASKKTLDGYTGELFF. CDR3 bases: TGCGCCAGCAAAAAGACGCTAGACGGGTACACCGGGGAGCTGTTTTTT.

The rearrangement uses TRBV28 and TRBJ1-5, with TRBD1 matching over 7 bases. This CDR3 has 14 amino acids. Germline V gene lookup returns CDR1 MDHEN and CDR2 SYDVKM. Trimming cost V 6 bases and J 7 bases; bases outside gene matches: 9. CDR3 residues: CASSNLDRDQPQHF. The CDR3 nucleotides read TGTGCCAGCAGCAACCTAGACAGGGACCAGCCCCAGCATTTT.

In DNA, the CDR3 is TGTGCCGCTAGGAGGGGAGAGATGAACACTGAAGCTTTCTTT. As protein: CAARRGEMNTEAFF. V and J are TRBV19 and TRBJ1-1; D perhaps matches TRBD1 (5 bases). This CDR3 comprises 14 residues. Deletions cut 11 bases from V and 0 bases from J, with 16 bases between. Germline V gene sequence: CDR1 LNHDA, CDR2 SQIVND (reference sequence).

This rearrangement joins TRBV5-1 to TRBJ1-2; D is unclear. This CDR3 comprises 15 residues. The V and J ends lost 4 bases and 5 bases respectively, with 18 bases between them. Germline V gene data show CDR1 as SGHRS and CDR2 as YFSETQ. For the CDR3, the DNA is TGCGCCAGCAGCCTGGCCGGGAGGGAGTGGTATGGCTACACCTTC. This encodes CASSLAGREWYGYTF.

This clone was seen only a few times. The chain recombines TRBV2 with TRBJ2-7, with 7 bases fitting TRBD1. The germline CDR1 and CDR2 sequences are SNHLY and FYNNEI. J gave up 1 base and V 8 bases, and 5 bases lay outside the gene matches. CDR3 length equals 13 residues. CDR3 amino acids: CASGQVPSYEQYF. CDR3 DNA sequence: TGTGCCAGCGGACAGGTGCCTTCCTACGAGCAGTACTTC.

This rearrangement joins TRBV7-6 to TRBJ2-2; D possibly corresponds to TRBD2 (6 bases). Deletions cut 1 base from V and 4 bases from J, with 16 bases between. Germline CDR1 reads SGHVS; CDR2 reads FNYEAQ. The CDR3 has 17 residues. CDR3 bases: TGTGCCAGCAGCTTAGAATCTCCGGGAGCGTTCACCGGGGAGCTGTTTTTT. Amino acids: CASSLESPGAFTGELFF.

This clone was seen only once. This chain uses TRBV5-6 with TRBJ1-5; 9 bases map to TRBD1. Germline CDR1 and CDR2: SGHDT and YYEEEE. This CDR3 spans 15 amino acids. The V segment lost 0 bases and the J segment 4 bases; nucleotides outside the gene matches: 2. DNA for the CDR3: TGTGCCAGCAGCTTGGCACAGGGGGCGAATCAGCCCCAGCATTTT. It translates to CASSLAQGANQPQHF.

The chain recombines TRBV29-1 with TRBJ2-3, with TRBD1 as a possible D gene (6 bases). V dropped 5 bases and J dropped 2 bases, with 11 bases sitting between them. CDR3 length equals 13 residues. The germline gives CDR1 SQVTM, CDR2 ANQGSEA. CDR3 DNA sequence: TGCAGCGTTCGCAGGGGCCTCACAGATACGCAGTATTTT. Translation: CSVRRGLTDTQYF.

V and J are TRBV12-5 and TRBJ1-2; D might be TRBD1 (6 bases). The V and J ends lost 3 bases and 7 bases respectively, with 12 bases between them. Germline V gives CDR1 LGHNT, CDR2 FRNRAP. The CDR3 is 13 amino acids. Here the CDR3 DNA reads TGTGCTAGTGGTTTAACAGGGCCTGGTGGCTACACCTTC. Encoded protein: CASGLTGPGGYTF. The full variable domain, completed using reference TRBV12-5 and TRBJ1-2, is DARVTQTPRHKVTEMGQEVTMRCQPILGHNTVFWYRQTMMQGLELLAYFRNRAPLDDSGMPKDRFSAEMPDATLATLKIQPSEPRDSAVYFCASGLTGPGGYTFGSGTRLTVV.

The chain couples TRBV5-4 to TRBJ1-1, with D tentatively TRBD1 (5 bases). The CDR3 runs 12 residues. CDR1 SGHNT and CDR2 YYREEE come from the germline V gene (reference sequence). V was cut by 7 bases and J by 2 bases, with 9 bases left in between. The CDR3 loop reads CASHDSNTEAFF. CDR3 bases: TGTGCCAGCCATGACAGCAACACTGAAGCTTTCTTT.

This clone was detected only a few times. The V call is TRBV7-9, the J call TRBJ1-2, with D perhaps TRBD1 (6 bases). With 0 bases removed from V and 0 bases from J, the gap between germline ends came to 11 bases. Germline CDR1 is SEHNR and CDR2 is FQNEAQ (reference sequence). The CDR3 has 16 residues. DNA for the CDR3: TGTGCCAGCAGCTTAGCGGAGGCAGGGGCTAACTATGGCTACACCTTC. Amino acid sequence: CASSLAEAGANYGYTF.

V is TRBV18 and J is TRBJ1-2; maybe TRBD1 (5 bases). This CDR3 has 13 amino acids. Trimming cost V 2 bases and J 6 bases, with 10 bases left between them. CDR1 is KGHSH and CDR2 is LQKENI in the germline V gene. The CDR3 region is CASSPIAGNGYTF. DNA for the CDR3: TGTGCCAGCTCACCAATCGCAGGGAATGGCTACACCTTC. The whole variable domain, remainder taken from reference TRBV18 and TRBJ1-2, is NAGVMQNPRHLVRRRGQEARLRCSPMKGHSHVYWYRQLPEEGLKFMVYLQKENIIDESGMPKERFSAEFPKEGPSILRIQQVVRGDSAAYFCASSPIAGNGYTFGSGTRLTVV.

The gene calls are TRBV7-8 and TRBJ1-1; possibly TRBD1 for D (5 bases). The CDR3 runs 14 residues. Deletions cut 2 bases from V and 4 bases from J, with 11 bases between. Germline loops: CDR1 SGHVS, CDR2 FQNEAQ. The CDR3 reads CASSLTGLSTEAFF. CDR3 DNA: TGTGCCAGCAGCTTAACGGGACTGAGCACTGAAGCTTTCTTT.

The chain uses TRBV18 and TRBJ1-1; no reliable D call. Germline V lookup: CDR1 KGHSH, CDR2 LQKENI. The CDR3 loop spans 14 amino acids. Trimming cost V 3 bases and J 7 bases, with 15 bases left between them. For the CDR3, the DNA is TGTGCCAGCTCACCTACGGTGGTAGGAGGTGAAGCTTTCTTT. Translation: CASSPTVVGGEAFF.

The CDR3 bases are TGTGCCAGCAGTGCCCTGGCGGGGGGTTCCTACGAGCAGTACTTC. This translates into CASSALAGGSYEQYF. The chain couples TRBV6-1 to TRBJ2-7, with TRBD2 matching 8 bases. Germline trimming cut 4 bases from V and 1 base from J; bases unmatched to any gene: 6. The V gene's germline CDR1 is MNHNS and CDR2 SASEGT. The CDR3 sequence is 15 residues long.

This clone was detected a few times. The V and J genes are TRBV2 and TRBJ2-2; TRBD2 matches at 12 bases. Germline V CDR1 and CDR2: SNHLY, FYNNEI. The CDR3 is 17 residues long. V dropped 7 bases and J dropped 2; count of bases not matched to a gene: 8. In nucleotides, the CDR3 is TGTGCCAGCACCATTACTAGCGGGGGGCTTAACACCGGGGAGCTGTTTTTT. It encodes CASTITSGGLNTGELFF.

The CDR3 DNA reads as TGTGCCAGTAGTCTACGCTACGAGCAGTACTTC. This codes for CASSLRYEQYF. The genes are TRBV19 and TRBJ2-7; D remains ambiguous. The CDR3 length is 11 residues. From germline, CDR1 is LNHDA and CDR2 SQIVND (reference sequence). V was pared by 5 bases and J by 3 bases, with 5 bases between. Variable domain in full (rest from reference TRBV19 and TRBJ2-7): DGGITQSPKYLFRKEGQNVTLSCEQNLNHDAMYWYRQDPGQGLRLIYYSQIVNDFQKGDIAEGYSVSREKKESFPLTVTSAQKNPTAFYLCASSLRYEQYFGPGTRLTVT.

This clone is a singleton in its sample. The J gene is TRBJ2-5, the V gene TRBV7-7; D is perhaps TRBD1 (6 bases). V lost 4 bases and J lost 2, with 11 bases in between. The germline gives CDR1 SSHAT, CDR2 FNYEAQ (reference sequence). This CDR3 is 14 amino acids long. The CDR3 DNA is TGTGCCAGCAGCTCAGGGGCAGCTCAAGAGACCCAGTACTTC. As protein: CASSSGAAQETQYF.

The chain carries TRBV11-2 and TRBJ2-1; possible D gene TRBD1, 5 bases. Trimming left V 0 bases short and J 2 bases short, with 5 bases between. CDR3 length: 14 amino acids. Germline CDR1 SGHAT, CDR2 FQNNGV. CDR3 DNA: TGTGCCAGCAGCTTAGACAGGGCCTACAATGAGCAGTTCTTC. Amino acid sequence: CASSLDRAYNEQFF.

The chain is built from TRBV6-5 and TRBJ2-4; TRBD1 is a possible D gene (5 bases). Trimming took off 4 bases at V and 1 base at J, with 5 bases between the two ends. The CDR3 runs to 13 residues. Germline lookup yields CDR1 MNHEY and CDR2 SVGAGI. The CDR3 sequence: CASSSGAKNIQYF. The CDR3, as DNA: TGTGCCAGCAGTTCAGGGGCCAAAAACATTCAGTACTTC.

The V and J genes are TRBV6-1 and TRBJ2-3; D perhaps matches TRBD1 (6 bases). Trimming shortened V by 4 bases and J by 2 bases, and 13 bases separated the two germline ends. Germline V gene data show CDR1 as MNHNS and CDR2 as SASEGT. The CDR3 length is 15 residues. The DNA of the CDR3 is TGTGCCAGCAGTGGCTCGGACAGCGTCACAGATACGCAGTATTTT. As protein: CASSGSDSVTDTQYF.

The chain combines TRBV7-2 with TRBJ2-1; 9 nucleotides line up with TRBD2. V was clipped by 0 bases and J by 3 bases; unmatched bases: 0. The CDR3 totals 15 residues. The germline V gene has CDR1 SGHTA and CDR2 FQGNSA. The CDR3 loop is CASSLASGGYNEQFF. The CDR3 DNA reads as TGTGCCAGCAGCTTAGCTAGCGGGGGCTACAATGAGCAGTTCTTC.

The chain is built from TRBV28 and TRBJ1-5; D gene uncertain. V lost 2 bases, J lost 7 bases, and 6 bases lay in between. The CDR3 has 12 amino acids. Per the germline V gene, CDR1 is MDHEN and CDR2 is SYDVKM. CDR3 nucleotide sequence: TGTGCCAGCAGTTTAGAGGGACAGCCCCAGCATTTT. Protein: CASSLEGQPQHF.

This clone was seen a few times. As DNA, the CDR3 is TGCACCAGCAGCCATCCCAGGCGCAATCAGCCCCAGCATTTT. Translating it yields CTSSHPRRNQPQHF. This chain joins TRBV1 and TRBJ1-5; the table's D gene call, TRBD1, was not cross checked with the DNA. TRBV1 is marked as a pseudogene. CDR3 length: 14 amino acids.

The chain links TRBV5-6 to TRBJ2-5; 7 bases align to TRBD1. Germline CDR1 reads SGHDT; CDR2 reads YYEEEE. The CDR3 is made up of 15 amino acids. Germline trimming cut 0 bases from V and 1 base from J; bases unmatched to any gene: 3. The CDR3 loop reads CASSLVGQLQETQYF. The CDR3 nucleotides are TGTGCCAGCAGCTTGGTGGGACAGCTCCAAGAGACCCAGTACTTC.